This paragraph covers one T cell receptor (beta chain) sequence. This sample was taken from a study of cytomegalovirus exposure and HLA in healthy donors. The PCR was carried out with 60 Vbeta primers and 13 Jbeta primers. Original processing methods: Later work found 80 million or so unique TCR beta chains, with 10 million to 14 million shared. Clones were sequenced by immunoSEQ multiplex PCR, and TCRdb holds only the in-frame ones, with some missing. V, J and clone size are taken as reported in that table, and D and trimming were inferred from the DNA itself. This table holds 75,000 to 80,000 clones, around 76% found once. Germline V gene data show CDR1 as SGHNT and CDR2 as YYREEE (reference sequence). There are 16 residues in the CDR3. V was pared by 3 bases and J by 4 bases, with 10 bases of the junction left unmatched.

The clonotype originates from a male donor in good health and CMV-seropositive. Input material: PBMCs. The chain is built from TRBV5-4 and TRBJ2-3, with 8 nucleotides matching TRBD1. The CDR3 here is CASSWGQVATSDTQYF. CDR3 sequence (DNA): TGTGCCAGCAGCTGGGGACAGGTCGCGACCTCAGATACGCAGTATTTT.